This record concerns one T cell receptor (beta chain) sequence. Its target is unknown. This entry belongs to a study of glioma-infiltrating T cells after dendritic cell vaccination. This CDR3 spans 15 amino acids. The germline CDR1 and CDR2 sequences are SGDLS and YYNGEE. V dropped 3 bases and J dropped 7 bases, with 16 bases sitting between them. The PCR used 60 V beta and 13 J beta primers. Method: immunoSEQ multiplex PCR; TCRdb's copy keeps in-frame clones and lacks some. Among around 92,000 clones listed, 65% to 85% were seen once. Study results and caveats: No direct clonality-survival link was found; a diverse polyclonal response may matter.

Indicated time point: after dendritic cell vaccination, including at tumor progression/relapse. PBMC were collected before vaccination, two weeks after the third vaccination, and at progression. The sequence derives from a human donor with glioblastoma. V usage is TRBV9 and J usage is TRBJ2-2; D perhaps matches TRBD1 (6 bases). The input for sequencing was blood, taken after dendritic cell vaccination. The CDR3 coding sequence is TGTGCCAGCAGCGCCCACAGGGCTGACGGCGGGGAGCTGTTTTTT. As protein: CASSAHRADGGELFF.